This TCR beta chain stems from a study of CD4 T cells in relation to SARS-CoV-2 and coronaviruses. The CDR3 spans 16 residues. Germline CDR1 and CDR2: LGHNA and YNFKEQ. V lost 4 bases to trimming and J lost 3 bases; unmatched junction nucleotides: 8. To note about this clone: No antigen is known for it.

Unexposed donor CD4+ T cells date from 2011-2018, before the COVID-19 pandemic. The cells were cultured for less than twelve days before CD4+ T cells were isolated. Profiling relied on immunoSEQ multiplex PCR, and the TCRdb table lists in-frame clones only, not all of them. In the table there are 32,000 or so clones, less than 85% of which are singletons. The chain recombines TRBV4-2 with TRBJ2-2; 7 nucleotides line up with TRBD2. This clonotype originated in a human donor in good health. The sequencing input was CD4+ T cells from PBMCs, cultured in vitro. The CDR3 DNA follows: TGTGCCAGCAGCCCCCTTGCGGGAGTGGACACCGGGGAGCTGTTTTTT. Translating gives CASSPLAGVDTGELFF.